This record looks at one TCR beta chain sequence and its context. The CDR3 runs to 16 residues. Germline-derived CDR1 and CDR2 are LNHNV and YYDKDF (reference sequence). UMI-tagged 5'RACE template switching yielded the TCR beta cDNA. After re-calling the 5' RACE reads, TCRdb lists one entry per CDR3 protein, DNA absent. The ten top clones account for approximately 17%, within a sample of roughly 180,000 distinct CDR3 sequences. The record originates from a study of T cells expressing NK-cell markers. Across the study: Source material for TCR beta repertoires consisted of sorted CD3+CD56+NKG2C+, CD3+CD56+NKG2C- and CD3+CD56-NKG2C+ T cells.

The sequenced sample was blood T cells: a sorted CD56 or NKG2C T cell subset, CD4+ or CD8+ T cells, or bulk PBMC T cells (not recorded which). The chain is built from TRBV15 and TRBJ2-3; TCRdb proposes TRBD1, but this gene call is untestable without DNA. The TCR originated in a woman between 18 and 75 years old in good health. This CDR3 is CATSSGGQGTADTQYF.